The 10 T cell receptor beta chains given below trace back to one sample, sequenced in a study of shared clonotypes between healthy human individuals. Produced via immunoSEQ multiplex PCR; TCRdb's table is partial and in-frame only. This table has roughly 570,000 clones, roughly 98% appearing once. Naive CD8 cells lacked CD45RO and underwent positive selection for CCR7, leaving out terminally differentiated effector memory CD45RA+ cells. The material sequenced was naive CD8+ T cells sorted from blood. These receptors were collected from a man aged 25 to 45 in good health.

V gene TRBV27 combines with J gene TRBJ1-2; no reliable D call. The CDR3 covers 14 residues. Germline V gives CDR1 MNHEY, CDR2 SMNVEV (reference sequence). V was pared by 7 bases and J by 4 bases, with 16 bases between. DNA for the CDR3: TGTGCCAGCACCCCCATCAGTGGAGGCTATGGCTACACCTTC. Residues: CASTPISGGYGYTF.

The genes are TRBV7-2 and TRBJ2-5; TRBD2 agrees at 8 bases. V lost 3 bases and J lost 5; bases outside the gene matches: 5. From germline, CDR1 is SGHTA and CDR2 FQGNSA. CDR3 size: 14 residues. The chain's CDR3 is CASSFPPSGETQYF. CDR3 DNA sequence: TGTGCCAGCAGCTTCCCCCCTAGCGGGGAGACCCAGTACTTC.

The V gene is TRBV11-3, the J gene TRBJ1-2, with D maybe TRBD1 (6 bases). CDR1 is SGHNT and CDR2 is YENEEA in the germline V gene. Trimming took off 4 bases at V and 0 bases at J, with 12 bases between the two ends. The CDR3 covers 15 residues. The CDR3 loop reads CASSSRQAPNYGYTF. The CDR3, as DNA: TGTGCCAGCAGCTCTCGACAGGCACCTAACTATGGCTACACCTTC.

V is TRBV7-8 and J is TRBJ2-7; no firm D call. The CDR3 covers 15 residues. V was pared by 2 bases and J by 0 bases, with 11 bases between. Germline V CDR1 and CDR2: SGHVS, FQNEAQ. The CDR3: CASSLYGFSSYEQYF. In nucleotides, the CDR3 is TGTGCCAGCAGCTTATACGGCTTCTCCTCCTACGAGCAGTACTTC.

The CDR3 here is CASSSGDPYPTDTQYF. The CDR3 bases are TGTGCCAGCAGTTCGGGAGACCCCTATCCCACAGATACGCAGTATTTT. The chain recombines TRBV27 with TRBJ2-3; tentatively, D is TRBD2 (6 bases). CDR3 length: 16 amino acids. V shed 4 bases and J shed 2 bases, with 16 bases lying between them. Germline V CDR1 and CDR2: MNHEY, SMNVEV (reference sequence).

This sequence joins TRBV29-1 and TRBJ2-5; no definite D call. The CDR3 runs 13 residues. The V end lost 1 base, the J end lost 5 bases, and 11 bases lay between the germline ends. From germline, CDR1 is SQVTM and CDR2 ANQGSEA. The CDR3 here is CSVEARGPETQYF. The CDR3 DNA follows: TGCAGCGTTGAAGCGAGAGGTCCGGAGACCCAGTACTTC.

The rearrangement uses TRBV2 and TRBJ2-6, with D unclear. CDR1 is SNHLY and CDR2 is FYNNEI in the germline V gene. V was trimmed by 10 bases and J by 2 bases, leaving 12 bases between them. The CDR3 sequence is 14 residues long. As DNA, the CDR3 is TGTGCCACCGAGCCCTCGCCTGGGGCCAACGTCCTGACTTTC. Translation: CATEPSPGANVLTF.

The chain combines TRBV7-8 with TRBJ2-3; tentative D call: TRBD1 (5 bases). V shed 2 bases and J shed 6 bases, with 9 bases lying between them. Per the germline V gene, CDR1 is SGHVS and CDR2 is FQNEAQ. The CDR3 spans 13 residues. Here the CDR3 reads CASSLQGPDTQYF. CDR3 nucleotides: TGTGCCAGCAGCTTACAGGGCCCCGATACGCAGTATTTT.

The chain uses TRBV10-3 and TRBJ1-1, with unresolved D. Germline V CDR1 and CDR2: ENHRY, SYGVKD. This CDR3 spans 12 amino acids. V lost 5 bases, J lost 4 bases, and 8 bases lay in between. The CDR3 sequence: CAISTLLTEAFF. CDR3 nucleotide sequence: TGTGCCATCAGTACCCTGCTCACTGAAGCTTTCTTT.

With regard to this clone: Other nucleotide sequences from this sample produce the same CDR3. The genes are TRBV29-1 and TRBJ2-7; 9 bases are shared with TRBD1. The CDR3 is 14 amino acids. The V and J ends lost 1 base and 4 bases, in that order; junction bases with no gene match: 5. Looked up from germline, CDR1 is SQVTM and CDR2 is ANQGSEA. The CDR3 coding sequence is TGCAGCGTTGAAGTCCCGGGACAGGGTTACGAGCAGTACTTC. Protein: CSVEVPGQGYEQYF.